This T cell receptor beta chain was identified during a study of T-cell reconstitution after alpha-beta-depleted transplantation in children. This clonotype was detected a few times. It was with unique molecular identifiers that the TCRbeta library was prepared. Using its own MiXCR run on the PCR reads, TCRdb lists one record per CDR3 protein. The top ten clones hold about 4.3% of a sample with more than 550,000 distinct CDR3 sequences, under 12% of them seen once. Germline V gene lookup returns CDR1 MDHEN and CDR2 SYDVKM. Trimming shortened V by 3 bases and J by 6 bases, and 12 bases separated the two germline ends. The CDR3 consists of 15 residues.

This sequence originates from a human donor who donated a stem cell graft to a child with acute myeloid leukemia. The rearrangement uses TRBV28 and TRBJ1-6; D is uncertain. Sequencing used PBMCs from the stem cell graft donor, obtained from the stem cell graft. CDR3: CASSFPGRPNSPLHF. Written as DNA, the CDR3 is TGTGCCAGCAGTTTCCCGGGCCGCCCTAATTCACCCCTCCACTTT.